One and the same sample provided the 6 T cell receptor beta chains below, sequenced in a study of blood T cell repertoires in COVID-19. The data were produced by immunoSEQ multiplex PCR, yet TCRdb's version contains in-frame clones alone and is incomplete. This table has around 170,000 clones, roughly 81% appearing once. Sequencing was performed on peripheral blood. All receptors derive from a woman of 80 years or more with COVID-19, enrolled during active disease.

V usage is TRBV27 and J usage is TRBJ1-6; D is undetermined. CDR1 MNHEY and CDR2 SMNVEV come from the germline V gene (reference sequence). V was cut by 6 bases and J by 0 bases, with 3 bases left in between. This CDR3 spans 13 amino acids. In DNA form, the CDR3 reads TGTGCCAGCAGGAGCTCCTATAATTCACCCCTCCACTTT. This encodes CASRSSYNSPLHF.

This chain connects TRBV3-1 (or the pseudogene TRBV3-2) to TRBJ1-2; D remains unclear. The germline V and J ends were trimmed by 4 bases and 4 bases, with 10 bases remaining between them. The CDR3 has 13 amino acids. Germline CDR1 is LGHDT and CDR2 is YNNKEL (reference sequence). For the CDR3, the DNA is TGTGCCAGCAGCCGCGGCACACTCTATGGCTACACCTTC. Its protein product is CASSRGTLYGYTF.

The chain couples TRBV7-2 to TRBJ2-3; no definite D call. Germline V gene lookup returns CDR1 SGHTA and CDR2 FQGNSA. The CDR3 sequence is 16 residues long. V lost 1 base, J lost 0 bases, and 11 bases lay in between. The CDR3 sequence: CASSLDGYFSTDTQYF. CDR3 DNA sequence: TGTGCCAGCAGCTTAGACGGGTACTTTAGCACAGATACGCAGTATTTT.

This chain links TRBV5-1 with TRBJ1-1, with TRBD1 matching 8 bases. Trimming at V came to 4 bases and at J to 4 bases, leaving 6 bases not matched to a gene. Germline V lookup: CDR1 SGHRS, CDR2 YFSETQ. The CDR3 length is 14 residues. The CDR3 reads CASSRGQGGTEAFF. In DNA, the CDR3 is TGCGCCAGCAGCCGCGGACAGGGAGGCACTGAAGCTTTCTTT.

The sample holds one count of this clone. The rearrangement links TRBV3-1 (or the pseudogene TRBV3-2) to TRBJ2-1; 7 bases fit TRBD2. Germline trimming cut 4 bases from V and 6 bases from J; bases unmatched to any gene: 6. There are 14 residues in the CDR3. Germline V gene lookup returns CDR1 LGHDT and CDR2 YNNKEL (reference sequence). Here the CDR3 reads CASSPGLDSNEQFF. CDR3 coding DNA: TGTGCCAGCAGCCCCGGACTAGATAGCAATGAGCAGTTCTTC.

This clone was counted between two and nine times. The chain recombines TRBV5-8 with TRBJ2-1, with 7 nucleotides matching TRBD2. Germline V CDR1 and CDR2: SGHTS, YDEGEE. The trim removed 3 bases at V and 6 bases at J, leaving 9 bases unmatched. The CDR3 loop spans 15 amino acids. The CDR3 DNA is TGTGCCAGCAGCTCCGGGACTACCCAATTCAATGAGCAGTTCTTC. Protein: CASSSGTTQFNEQFF.